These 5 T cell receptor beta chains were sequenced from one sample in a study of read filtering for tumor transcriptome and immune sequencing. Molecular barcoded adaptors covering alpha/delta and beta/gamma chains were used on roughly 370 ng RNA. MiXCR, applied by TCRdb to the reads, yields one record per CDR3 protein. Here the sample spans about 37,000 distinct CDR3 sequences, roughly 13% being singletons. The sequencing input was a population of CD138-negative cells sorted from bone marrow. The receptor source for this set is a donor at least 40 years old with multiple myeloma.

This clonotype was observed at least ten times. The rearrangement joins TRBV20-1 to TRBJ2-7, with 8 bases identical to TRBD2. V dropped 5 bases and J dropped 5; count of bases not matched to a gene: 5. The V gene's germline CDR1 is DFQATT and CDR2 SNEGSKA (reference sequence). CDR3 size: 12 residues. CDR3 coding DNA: TGCAGTGCTCACGGGGGGGGGAACGAGCAGTACTTC. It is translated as CSAHGGGNEQYF.

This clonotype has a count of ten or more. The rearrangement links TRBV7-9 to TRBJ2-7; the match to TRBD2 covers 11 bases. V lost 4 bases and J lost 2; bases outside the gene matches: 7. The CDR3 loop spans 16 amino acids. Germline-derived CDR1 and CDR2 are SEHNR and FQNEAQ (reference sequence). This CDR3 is CASSSTGTSGPYEQYF. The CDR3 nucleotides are TGTGCCAGCAGCTCGACCGGGACTAGCGGACCCTACGAGCAGTACTTC.

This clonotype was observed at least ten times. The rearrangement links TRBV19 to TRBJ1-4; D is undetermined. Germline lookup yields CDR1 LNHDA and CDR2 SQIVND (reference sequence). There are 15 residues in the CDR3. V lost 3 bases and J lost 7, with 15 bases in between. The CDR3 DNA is TGTGCCAGTAGTATCGCTGCTGGCAGAGTTGAAAAACTGTTTTTT. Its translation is CASSIAAGRVEKLFF.

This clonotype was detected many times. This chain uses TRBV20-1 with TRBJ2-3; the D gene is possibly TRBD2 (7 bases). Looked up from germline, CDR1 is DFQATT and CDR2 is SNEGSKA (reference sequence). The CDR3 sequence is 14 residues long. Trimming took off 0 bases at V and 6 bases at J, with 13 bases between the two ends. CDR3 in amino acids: CSARDVGRGDTQYF. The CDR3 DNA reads TGCAGTGCTAGAGATGTGGGGAGGGGGGATACGCAGTATTTT.

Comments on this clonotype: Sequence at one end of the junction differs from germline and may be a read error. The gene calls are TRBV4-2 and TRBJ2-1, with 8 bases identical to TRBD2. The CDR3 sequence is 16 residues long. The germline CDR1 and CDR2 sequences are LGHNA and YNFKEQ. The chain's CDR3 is CASSQKPGGSYNEQFF. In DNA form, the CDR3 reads TGCGCCAGCAGCCAAAAACCGGGAGGGTCCTACAATGAGCAGTTCTTC.